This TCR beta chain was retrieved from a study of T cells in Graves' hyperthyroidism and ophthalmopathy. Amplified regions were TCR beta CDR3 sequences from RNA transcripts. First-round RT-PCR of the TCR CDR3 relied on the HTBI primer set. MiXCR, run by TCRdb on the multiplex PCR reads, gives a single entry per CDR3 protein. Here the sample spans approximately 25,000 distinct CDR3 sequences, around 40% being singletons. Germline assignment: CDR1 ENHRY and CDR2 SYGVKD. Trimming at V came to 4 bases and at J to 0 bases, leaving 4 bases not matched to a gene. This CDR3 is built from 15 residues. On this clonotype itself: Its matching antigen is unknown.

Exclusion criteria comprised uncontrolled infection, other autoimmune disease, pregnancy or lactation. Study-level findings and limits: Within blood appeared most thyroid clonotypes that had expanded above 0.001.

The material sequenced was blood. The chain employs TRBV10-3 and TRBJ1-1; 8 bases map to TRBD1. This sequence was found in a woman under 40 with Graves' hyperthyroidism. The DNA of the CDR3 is TGTGCCATCAGTGTGGAGACAGGGGTGAACACTGAAGCTTTCTTT. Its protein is CAISVETGVNTEAFF.